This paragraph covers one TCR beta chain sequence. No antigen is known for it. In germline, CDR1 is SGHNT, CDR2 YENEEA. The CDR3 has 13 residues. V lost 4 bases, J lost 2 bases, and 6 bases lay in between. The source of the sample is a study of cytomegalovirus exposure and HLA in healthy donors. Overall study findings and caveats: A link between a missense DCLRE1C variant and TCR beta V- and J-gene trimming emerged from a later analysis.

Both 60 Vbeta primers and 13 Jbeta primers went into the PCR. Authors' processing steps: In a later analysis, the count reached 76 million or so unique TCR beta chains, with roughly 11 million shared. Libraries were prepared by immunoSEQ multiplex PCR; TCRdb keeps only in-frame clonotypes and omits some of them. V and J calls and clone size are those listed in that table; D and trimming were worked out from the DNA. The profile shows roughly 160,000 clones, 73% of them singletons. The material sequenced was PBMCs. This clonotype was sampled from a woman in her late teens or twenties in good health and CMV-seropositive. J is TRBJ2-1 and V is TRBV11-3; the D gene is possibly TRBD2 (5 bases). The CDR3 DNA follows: TGTGCCAGCAGCTCCGGGACCTACAATGAGCAGTTCTTC. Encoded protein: CASSSGTYNEQFF.